The 29 T cell receptor beta chains reported below all come from one sample, sequenced in a study of blood T cell repertoires in COVID-19. The protocol was immunoSEQ multiplex PCR, while the TCRdb copy is restricted to in-frame clones and leaves out a portion. The sample carries tens of thousands of clones, over 70% recorded once. The sample comprised peripheral blood. These receptor sequences come from a man in his fifties with active COVID-19.

The J gene is TRBJ1-3, the V gene TRBV4-3; D gene ambiguous. The V end was cut by 4 bases, the J end by 0 bases, with 19 bases between. CDR1 is LGHNA, CDR2 YSLEER, per germline. The CDR3 contains 18 residues. CDR3 DNA sequence: TGCGCCAGCAGCCTCACGATAGATTCAGGTTTCTCTGGAAACACCATATATTTT. The encoded protein is CASSLTIDSGFSGNTIYF.

The chain joins TRBV3-1 (or the pseudogene TRBV3-2) to TRBJ2-7, with D unresolved. The germline CDR1 and CDR2 sequences are LGHDT and YNNKEL (reference sequence). V was cut by 6 bases and J by 6 bases, with 9 bases left in between. This CDR3 spans 11 amino acids. The CDR3 is CASRGALEQYF. The CDR3 nucleotides read TGTGCCAGCAGGGGCGCCCTCGAGCAGTACTTC.

This chain uses TRBV28 with TRBJ1-2; 7 bases are shared with TRBD1. The germline V gene encodes CDR1 MDHEN and CDR2 SYDVKM. J lost 0 bases, V lost 6 bases, and 16 bases had no gene match. The CDR3 sequence is 18 residues long. The DNA of the CDR3 is TGTGCCAGCAGCCCCTGGAACAGGGGCCGAAGGTCTAACTATGGCTACACCTTC. Translation gives CASSPWNRGRRSNYGYTF.

This clone was detected only a few times. The chain carries TRBV29-1 and TRBJ1-1; D call uncertain. From germline, CDR1 is SQVTM and CDR2 ANQGSEA. With 7 bases removed from V and 1 base from J, the gap between germline ends came to 7 bases. This CDR3 is 11 amino acids long. The CDR3 DNA reads TGCAGCGCCTCAGGGAACACTGAAGCTTTCTTT. As protein: CSASGNTEAFF.

V usage is TRBV2 and J usage is TRBJ1-4; 9 nucleotides match TRBD1. The CDR3 runs to 15 residues. The trim removed 4 bases at V and 5 bases at J, leaving 5 bases unmatched. Per the germline V gene, CDR1 is SNHLY and CDR2 is FYNNEI. The CDR3 loop reads CASSAFGTGNEKLFF. CDR3 coding DNA: TGTGCCAGCAGTGCGTTTGGGACAGGGAATGAAAAACTGTTTTTT.

This chain joins TRBV5-8 and TRBJ2-3; 8 positions agree with TRBD2. The germline gives CDR1 SGHTS, CDR2 YDEGEE. The trim removed 0 bases at V and 5 bases at J, leaving 8 bases unmatched. The CDR3 consists of 16 residues. The chain's CDR3 is CASSLGSGGARDTQYF. CDR3 nucleotide sequence: TGTGCCAGCAGCTTGGGGTCGGGGGGGGCAAGAGATACGCAGTATTTT.

The chain carries TRBV30 and TRBJ2-2; tentatively, D is TRBD2 (7 bases). The length of the CDR3 is 16 residues. V shed 0 bases and J shed 7 bases, with 18 bases lying between them. Germline-derived CDR1 and CDR2 are GTSNPN and SVGIG (reference sequence). The CDR3 sequence is CAWSVLGGLGVGELFF. The CDR3 region has the DNA TGTGCCTGGAGTGTACTGGGGGGGCTAGGGGTCGGGGAGCTGTTTTTT.

The V and J genes are TRBV6-6 and TRBJ1-2; D is unresolved. V lost 1 base to trimming and J lost 3 bases, with 15 bases between them. The germline V gene has CDR1 MNHNY and CDR2 SVGAGI (reference sequence). The CDR3 length is 16 residues. CDR3 sequence: CASSYLRSGSDYGYTF. CDR3 bases: TGTGCCAGCAGTTACTTAAGATCCGGTTCGGACTATGGCTACACCTTC.

The rearrangement joins TRBV6-5 to TRBJ1-2; TRBD1 aligns across 7 bases. V shed 4 bases and J 7 bases; nucleotides not matched to a gene: 9. Looked up from germline, CDR1 is MNHEY and CDR2 is SVGAGI. The CDR3 is made up of 14 amino acids. CDR3 nucleotide sequence: TGTGCCAGCAGTTCCCGACAGGGATGGAGTGGCTACACCTTC. It specifies CASSSRQGWSGYTF.

This clone was seen just once. The V gene is TRBV19, the J gene TRBJ2-1, with D possibly matching TRBD1 (5 bases). V shed 1 base and J shed 9 bases, with 13 bases lying between them. From germline, CDR1 is LNHDA and CDR2 SQIVND (reference sequence). The CDR3 is made up of 14 amino acids. As DNA, the CDR3 is TGTGCCAGTAGTATAGGATCCAGGGTAGTTGAGCAGTTCTTC. This translates into CASSIGSRVVEQFF.

The gene calls are TRBV4-1 and TRBJ2-3, with TRBD1 as a possible D gene (6 bases). V was shortened by 1 base and J by 6 bases, with 11 bases between the two germline ends. CDR3 size: 14 residues. Germline V gives CDR1 MGHRA, CDR2 YSYEKL. The CDR3 DNA reads as TGCGCCAGCAGCCAAGCGGACAGATTGGATACGCAGTATTTT. Protein: CASSQADRLDTQYF.

V gene TRBV28 combines with J gene TRBJ2-6, with D unresolved. The V and J ends lost 2 bases and 3 bases respectively, with 8 bases between them. The CDR3 covers 15 residues. The germline V gene encodes CDR1 MDHEN and CDR2 SYDVKM. CDR3 sequence reads: CASSLDGFGANVLTF. CDR3 bases: TGTGCCAGCAGTTTAGACGGGTTTGGGGCCAACGTCCTGACTTTC.

This chain's CDR3 is CSVGSVEGHNEQFF. The CDR3 coding sequence is TGCAGCGTTGGGTCGGTAGAGGGTCACAATGAGCAGTTCTTC. This chain links TRBV29-1 with TRBJ2-1; tentatively, D is TRBD2 (5 bases). There are 14 residues in the CDR3. CDR1 is SQVTM and CDR2 is ANQGSEA in the germline V gene. The V end lost 4 bases, the J end lost 5 bases, and 15 bases lay between the germline ends.

This clone has just one count. This chain connects TRBV4-2 to TRBJ1-2; TRBD1 agrees at 10 bases. Germline CDR1 LGHNA, CDR2 YNFKEQ. V shed 4 bases, J shed 2 bases, and the junction held 4 bases outside the gene matches. CDR3 length: 15 residues. This CDR3 is CASSRPGQGNYGYTF. Written as DNA, the CDR3 is TGTGCCAGCAGCCGACCGGGACAGGGGAACTATGGCTACACCTTC.

The V gene is TRBV3-1 (or the pseudogene TRBV3-2), the J gene TRBJ2-3, with D perhaps TRBD2 (5 bases). The V gene's germline CDR1 is LGHDT and CDR2 YNNKEL (reference sequence). V dropped 0 bases and J dropped 6 bases, with 10 bases sitting between them. The CDR3 consists of 14 residues. The CDR3 protein is CASSQESGRDTQYF. DNA for the CDR3: TGTGCCAGCAGCCAAGAAAGCGGACGTGATACGCAGTATTTT.

The chain combines TRBV5-1 with TRBJ2-1; 7 bases match TRBD1. With V trimmed by 0 bases and J by 7 bases, 4 bases remained unmatched. Germline V gene sequence: CDR1 SGHRS, CDR2 YFSETQ. CDR3 length equals 14 residues. CDR3 residues: CASSLDRGQNEQFF. In DNA form, the CDR3 reads TGCGCCAGCAGCTTGGACAGGGGTCAGAATGAGCAGTTCTTC.

The J gene is TRBJ1-3, the V gene TRBV14; 8 bases match TRBD1. V was pared by 4 bases and J by 7 bases, with 12 bases of the junction left unmatched. The CDR3 loop spans 16 amino acids. The germline CDR1 and CDR2 sequences are SGHDN and FVKESK. CDR3 loop: CASSRGQGRARNTIYF. Here the CDR3 DNA reads TGTGCCAGCAGCCGAGGACAGGGTCGGGCTAGGAACACCATATATTTT. The whole variable domain, filled in from reference TRBV14 and TRBJ1-3, reads EAGVTQFPSHSVIEKGQTVTLRCDPISGHDNLYWYRRVMGKEIKFLLHFVKESKQDESGMPNNRFLAERTGGTYSTLKVQPAELEDSGVYFCASSRGQGRARNTIYFGEGSWLTVV.

The V and J genes are TRBV28 and TRBJ1-5; possibly TRBD1 for D (6 bases). The CDR3 has 14 amino acids. Trimming shortened V by 5 bases and J by 6 bases, and 14 bases separated the two germline ends. Germline lookup yields CDR1 MDHEN and CDR2 SYDVKM. The CDR3 loop reads CASSPDIGGQPQHF. In DNA, the CDR3 is TGTGCCAGCAGTCCCGACATAGGGGGTCAGCCCCAGCATTTT.

The chain combines TRBV2 with TRBJ1-1, with 9 bases matching TRBD1. Trimming removed 6 bases from V and 0 bases from J; junction bases left unmatched: 5. This CDR3 is 15 amino acids long. The germline gives CDR1 SNHLY, CDR2 FYNNEI. The CDR3 loop is CASSDRGVMNTEAFF. As DNA, the CDR3 is TGTGCCAGCAGCGACAGGGGGGTGATGAACACTGAAGCTTTCTTT.

The chain is built from TRBV6-4 and TRBJ1-1; possibly TRBD1 for D (6 bases). Germline-derived CDR1 and CDR2 are MRHNA and SNTAGT. This CDR3 region has 15 residues. V lost 5 bases to trimming and J lost 4 bases, with 17 bases between them. CDR3 amino acids: CASSKSGALGTEAFF. The CDR3 region has the DNA TGTGCCAGCAGTAAGTCAGGGGCTCTTGGCACTGAAGCTTTCTTT.

The rearrangement joins TRBV5-4 to TRBJ1-1, with 7 bases that match TRBD1. V shed 2 bases and J 4 bases; nucleotides not matched to a gene: 8. Germline CDR1 is SGHNT and CDR2 is YYREEE (reference sequence). The CDR3 contains 15 residues. The CDR3 spells CASSLPPGQSTEAFF. The CDR3 nucleotides read TGTGCCAGCAGCTTACCCCCGGGACAGTCCACTGAAGCTTTCTTT.

This clone was recorded once. CDR3 region: CASSQLYTGGYEQYF. CDR3 bases: TGTGCCAGCAGCCAACTTTATACAGGGGGCTACGAGCAGTACTTC. The V call is TRBV14, the J call TRBJ2-7, with 8 bases that match TRBD1. The V gene's germline CDR1 is SGHDN and CDR2 FVKESK. The CDR3 loop spans 15 amino acids. J gave up 3 bases and V 2 bases, and 6 bases lay outside the gene matches. Full variable domain (outside the CDR3, taken from reference TRBV14 and TRBJ2-7): EAGVTQFPSHSVIEKGQTVTLRCDPISGHDNLYWYRRVMGKEIKFLLHFVKESKQDESGMPNNRFLAERTGGTYSTLKVQPAELEDSGVYFCASSQLYTGGYEQYFGPGTRLTVT.

The chain couples TRBV19 to TRBJ2-1; no firm D call. CDR3 length: 15 amino acids. Trimming took 7 bases from V and 4 from J, leaving 17 bases between them. CDR1 and CDR2 from the germline V gene are LNHDA and SQIVND (reference sequence). The CDR3 reads CASNSPPNDYNEQFF. As DNA, the CDR3 is TGTGCCAGTAACTCCCCCCCCAACGATTACAATGAGCAGTTCTTC.

This chain connects TRBV4-3 to TRBJ2-7, with D possibly TRBD1 on 6 matching bases. Germline CDR1 is LGHNA and CDR2 is YSLEER. V was shortened by 1 base and J by 4 bases, with 11 bases between the two germline ends. The CDR3 covers 14 residues. The DNA of the CDR3 is TGCGCCAGCAGCCAAGGCAGGGGCCAGTACGAGCAGTACTTC. Amino acids: CASSQGRGQYEQYF.

The chain joins TRBV9 to TRBJ1-3; TRBD1 matches 8 bases. J lost 0 bases, V lost 4 bases, and 3 bases had no gene match. CDR1 is SGDLS, CDR2 YYNGEE, per germline. This CDR3 has 15 residues. CDR3 DNA sequence: TGTGCCAGCAGCAATGACAGGGGCTCTGGAAACACCATATATTTT. It is translated as CASSNDRGSGNTIYF.

This clone was picked up one time. The V gene is TRBV27, the J gene TRBJ2-3; 8 bases line up with TRBD1. V shed 7 bases, J shed 2 bases, and the junction held 14 bases outside the gene matches. Germline lookup yields CDR1 MNHEY and CDR2 SMNVEV (reference sequence). The CDR3 spans 17 residues. CDR3 sequence: CASTYRLATGVTDTQYF. CDR3 nucleotides: TGTGCCAGCACTTACAGACTTGCGACAGGGGTCACAGATACGCAGTATTTT.

The V gene is TRBV6-2 or TRBV6-3, the J gene TRBJ1-5, with D possibly matching TRBD1 (6 bases). The CDR3 runs 15 residues. V dropped 2 bases and J dropped 4 bases, with 12 bases sitting between them. In germline, CDR1 is MNHEY, CDR2 SVGEGT. The CDR3 is CASSYENRVNQPQHF. The DNA of the CDR3 is TGTGCCAGCAGTTACGAAAACAGGGTAAATCAGCCCCAGCATTTT.

The V gene is TRBV19, the J gene TRBJ1-1; D may be TRBD1 (6 bases). The CDR3 runs to 13 residues. The V gene lost 6 bases and the J gene lost 3 bases, with 11 bases spanning the gap. Germline V lookup: CDR1 LNHDA, CDR2 SQIVND (reference sequence). As DNA, the CDR3 is TGTGCCAGTAGGGTCTACAGGGACACTGAAGCTTTCTTT. Its translation: CASRVYRDTEAFF.

This sequence joins TRBV5-1 and TRBJ2-1, with no clear D. The V end lost 0 bases, the J end lost 2 bases, and 9 bases lay between the germline ends. CDR1 and CDR2 (germline): SGHRS, YFSETQ. This CDR3 is built from 15 residues. This CDR3 is CASSLANFPYNEQFF. For the CDR3, the DNA is TGCGCCAGCAGCTTGGCAAACTTCCCCTACAATGAGCAGTTCTTC. The full variable domain, rest sourced from reference TRBV5-1 and TRBJ2-1, is KAGVTQTPRYLIKTRGQQVTLSCSPISGHRSVSWYQQTPGQGLQFLFEYFSETQRNKGNFPGRFSGRQFSNSRSEMNVSTLELGDSALYLCASSLANFPYNEQFFGPGTRLTVL.